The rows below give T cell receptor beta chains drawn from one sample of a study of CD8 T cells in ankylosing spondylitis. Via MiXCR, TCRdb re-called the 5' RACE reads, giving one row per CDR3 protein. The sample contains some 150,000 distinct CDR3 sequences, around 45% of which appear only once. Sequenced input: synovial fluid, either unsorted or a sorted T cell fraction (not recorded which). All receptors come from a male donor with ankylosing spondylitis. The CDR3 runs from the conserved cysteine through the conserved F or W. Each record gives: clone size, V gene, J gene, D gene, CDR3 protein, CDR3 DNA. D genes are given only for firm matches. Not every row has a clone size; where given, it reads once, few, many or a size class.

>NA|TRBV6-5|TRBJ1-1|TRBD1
CASSYALNRGNTEAFF
TGTGCCAGCAGTTATGCCCTCAACAGGGGGAACACTGAAGCTTTCTTT
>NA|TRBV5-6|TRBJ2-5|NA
CASSNGYLETQYF
TGTGCCAGCAGCAACGGGTATTTGGAGACCCAGTACTTC
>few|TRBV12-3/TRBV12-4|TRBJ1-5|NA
CASRSGNQPQHF
TGTGCCAGCAGGTCAGGGAATCAGCCCCAGCATTTT
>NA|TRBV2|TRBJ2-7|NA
CASSGSLGSPHYEQYF
TGTGCCAGCAGTGGGTCGTTGGGGTCCCCCCACTACGAGCAGTACTTC
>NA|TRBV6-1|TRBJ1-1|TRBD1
CASFAGTGKDTEAFF
TGTGCCAGCTTTGCCGGGACAGGGAAGGACACTGAAGCTTTCTTT
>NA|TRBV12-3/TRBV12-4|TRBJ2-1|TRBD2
CASSLVGGASGRQFF
TGTGCCAGCAGTTTAGTAGGGGGGGCTAGCGGGAGGCAGTTCTTC
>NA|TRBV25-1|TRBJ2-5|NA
CASSEQGGGETQYF
TGTGCCAGCAGTGAACAGGGTGGGGGGGAGACCCAGTACTTC
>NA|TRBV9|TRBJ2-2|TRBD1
CASSVEPQGAGELFF
TGTGCCAGCAGCGTAGAACCCCAGGGGGCCGGGGAGCTGTTTTTT
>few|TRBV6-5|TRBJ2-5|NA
CASSYSKAARETQYF
TGTGCCAGCAGTTACTCGAAGGCAGCTCGTGAGACCCAGTACTTC
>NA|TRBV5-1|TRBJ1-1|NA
CASSDWNTEAFF
TGCGCCAGCTCCGACTGGAACACTGAAGCTTTCTTT
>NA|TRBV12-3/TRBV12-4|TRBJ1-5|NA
CASRTGNQPQHF
TGTGCCAGCAGGACTGGCAATCAGCCCCAGCATTTT
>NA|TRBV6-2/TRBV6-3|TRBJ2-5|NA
CASSYFETQYF
TGTGCCAGCAGTTACTTTGAGACCCAGTACTTC
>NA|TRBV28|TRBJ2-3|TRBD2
CASTSTGGSGNPDTQYF
TGTGCCAGCACGAGCACGGGAGGTAGCGGGAACCCGGATACGCAGTATTTT
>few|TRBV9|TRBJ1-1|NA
CASSASGTGDTEAFF
TGTGCCAGCAGCGCCTCCGGGACGGGAGACACTGAAGCTTTCTTC
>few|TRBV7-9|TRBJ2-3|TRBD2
CASSPLGATSGEDTQYF
TGTGCCAGCAGCCCCCTGGGGGCGACTAGCGGGGAAGATACGCAGTATTTT
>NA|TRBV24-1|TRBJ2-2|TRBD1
CATSDLRQGDGGELFF
TGTGCCACCAGTGATTTGAGACAGGGGGACGGCGGGGAGCTGTTTTTT
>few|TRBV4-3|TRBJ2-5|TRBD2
CASSRLLGLAALETQYF
TGCGCCAGCAGCCGCCTCCTCGGACTAGCCGCGTTAGAGACCCAGTACTTC
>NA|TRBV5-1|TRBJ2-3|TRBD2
CASSQRGLSSTDTQYF
TGCGCCAGCAGCCAGCGGGGCTTGTCCAGCACAGATACGCAGTATTTT
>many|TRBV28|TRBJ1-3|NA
CALGVSGNTIYF
TGTGCCCTTGGGGTCTCTGGAAACACCATATATTTT
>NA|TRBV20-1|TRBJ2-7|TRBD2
CSAHRLADEQYF
TGCAGTGCCCATAGACTAGCTGACGAGCAGTACTTC
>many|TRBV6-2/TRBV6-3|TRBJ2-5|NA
CASSFPSGGRETQYF
TGTGCCAGCAGTTTTCCTTCGGGGGGCCGTGAGACCCAGTACTTC
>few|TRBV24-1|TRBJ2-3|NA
CATSDRTKTGDTQYF
TGTGCCACCAGTGACCGGACTAAAACTGGGGATACGCAGTATTTT
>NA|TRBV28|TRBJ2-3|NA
CASSLATTDTQYF
TGTGCCAGCAGTTTAGCCACCACAGATACGCAGTATTTT
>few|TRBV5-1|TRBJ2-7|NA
CASSLTGTNYEQYF
TGCGCCAGCAGCTTGACCGGGACAAACTACGAGCAGTACTTC
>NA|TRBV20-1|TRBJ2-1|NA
CSAAENEQFF
TGCAGTGCCGCTGAGAATGAGCAGTTCTTC
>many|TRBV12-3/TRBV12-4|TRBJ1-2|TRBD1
CASSSQGWYGYTF
TGTGCCAGCAGTTCACAGGGGTGGTATGGCTACACCTTC
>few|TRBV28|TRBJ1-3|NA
CASSLFDTVDTIYF
TGTGCCAGCAGTTTATTCGACACAGTCGACACCATATATTTT
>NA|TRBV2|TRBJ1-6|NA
CASSRRRWSSPLHF
TGTGCCAGCTCCAGGCGGAGGTGGTCTTCACCCCTCCACTTT
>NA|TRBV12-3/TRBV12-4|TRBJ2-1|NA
CASSLFPEGNEQFF
TGTGCCAGCAGTTTATTCCCCGAGGGTAATGAGCAGTTCTTC
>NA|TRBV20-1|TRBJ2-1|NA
CSATTLEYPKVFVMGTYNEQFF
TGCAGTGCAACTACGCTAGAGTACCCTAAAGTATTTGTGATGGGGACCTACAATGAGCAGTTCTTC
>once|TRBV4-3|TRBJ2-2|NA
CASSPLSAESRFGELFF
TGCGCCAGCAGCCCCCTGTCAGCGGAGTCCCGTTTCGGGGAGCTGTTTTTT
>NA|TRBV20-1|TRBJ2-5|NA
CSARDEGSQWETQYF
TGCAGTGCTAGAGATGAGGGCAGTCAGTGGGAGACCCAGTACTTC
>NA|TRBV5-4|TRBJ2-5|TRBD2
CASSLRPTSGSTETQYF
TGTGCCAGCAGCTTGCGGCCTACTAGCGGGAGTACGGAGACCCAGTACTTC
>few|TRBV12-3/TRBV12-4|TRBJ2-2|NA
CASSLGGSYTGELFF
TGTGCCAGCAGTTTGGGAGGATCTTACACCGGGGAGCTGTTTTTT
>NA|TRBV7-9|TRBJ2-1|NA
CASSPGGSYEQFF
TGTGCCAGCAGCCCAGGGGGGAGCTATGAGCAGTTCTTC
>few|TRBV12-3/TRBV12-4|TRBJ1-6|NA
CASSLGPGSSYNSPLHF
TGTGCCAGCAGTTTAGGCCCGGGGAGCTCCTATAATTCACCCCTCCACTTT
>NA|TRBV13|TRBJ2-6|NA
CASSPARSGANVLTF
TGTGCCAGCAGCCCAGCTCGCTCTGGGGCCAACGTCCTGACTTTC